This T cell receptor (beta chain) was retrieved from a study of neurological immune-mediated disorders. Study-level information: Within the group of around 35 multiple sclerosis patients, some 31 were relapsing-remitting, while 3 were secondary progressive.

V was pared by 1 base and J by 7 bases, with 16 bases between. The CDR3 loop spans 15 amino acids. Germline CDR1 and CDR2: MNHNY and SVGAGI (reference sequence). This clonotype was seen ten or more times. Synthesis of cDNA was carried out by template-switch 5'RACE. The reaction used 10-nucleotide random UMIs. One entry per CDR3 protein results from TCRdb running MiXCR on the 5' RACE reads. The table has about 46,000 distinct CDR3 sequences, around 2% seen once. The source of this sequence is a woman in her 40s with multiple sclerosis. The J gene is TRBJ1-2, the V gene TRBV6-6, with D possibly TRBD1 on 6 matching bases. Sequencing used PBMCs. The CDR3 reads CASSYWAGDISGYTF. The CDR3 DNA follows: TGTGCCAGCAGTTACTGGGCAGGGGATATTAGTGGCTACACCTTC.